These T cell receptor beta chains were read from a single sample in a study of shared clonotypes between healthy human individuals. Clones were read by immunoSEQ multiplex PCR, and TCRdb kept only the in-frame ones, dropping some. Of 600,000 to 800,000 clones in the sample, roughly 72% were seen once. Sequencing was done on a sample of memory CD4+ T cells sorted from blood. Receptors originate from a woman aged 30 to 39 in good health. Both conserved end residues are part of each CDR3. D genes are given only for firm matches. Clone sizes are given selectively: once, few, many, or a class where the clone is expanded.

size	V	D	J	DNA	CDR3
.	TRBV18	TRBD1	TRBJ2-1	TGTGCCAGCTCACTTACCGGGACAGACAATGAGCAGTTCTTC	CASSLTGTDNEQFF
.	TRBV19	TRBD1	TRBJ1-2	TGTGCCAGTAGTTCTCCGACAGGGAACTATGGCTACACCTTC	CASSSPTGNYGYTF
.	TRBV7-6	TRBD2	TRBJ2-1	TGTGCCAGCAGCAGTAGCGGGAATGAGCAGTTCTTC	CASSSSGNEQFF
.	TRBV28	TRBD2	TRBJ2-1	TGTGCCAGCAGTAACCCGGGACTAGCGGGACTCAATGAGCAGTTCTTC	CASSNPGLAGLNEQFF
.	TRBV9	.	TRBJ1-5	TGTGCCAGCAGCGTAGGTACGGGGTTGAGCAATCAGCCCCAGCATTTT	CASSVGTGLSNQPQHF
.	TRBV30	.	TRBJ2-2	TGTGCCTGGAGTCTGTTGGGGGGATCCGGCCCCGGGGAGCTGTTTTTT	CAWSLLGGSGPGELFF
.	TRBV27	TRBD2	TRBJ2-5	TGTGCCAGCAGTTTATCGCAGCGGGAGGTTTCCAGGCAGTACTTC	CASSLSQREVSRQYF
.	TRBV2	TRBD2	TRBJ2-3	TGTGCCAGCAGTGATCTCCTAGCGGGAGGGCCGATCCCAGATACGCAGTATTTT	CASSDLLAGGPIPDTQYF
.	TRBV6-4	TRBD2	TRBJ2-3	TGTGCCAGCAGTGACTCGTCTAGCGGGACATTCGAGACGCAGTATTTT	CASSDSSSGTFETQYF
.	TRBV2	TRBD1	TRBJ2-7	TGTGCCAGCAGTCGGGACAGGGCTACCTACGAGCAGTACTTC	CASSRDRATYEQYF
.	TRBV10-2	.	TRBJ1-1	TGCGCCAGCAGTGATTATGGGCGAGCTTTCTTT	CASSDYGRAFF
.	TRBV5-5	.	TRBJ2-7	TGTGCCAGCAGCCCAGAAGGGTACGAGCAGTACTTC	CASSPEGYEQYF
.	TRBV6-1	.	TRBJ2-3	TGTGCCAGCTCCTTGGACGGAAGGAGGACAGATACGCAGTATTTT	CASSLDGRRTDTQYF
.	TRBV6-5	TRBD2	TRBJ2-5	TGTGCCAGCAGTCGAAGCGGGAATCAAGAGACCCAGTACTTC	CASSRSGNQETQYF
.	TRBV2	.	TRBJ2-3	TGTGCCAGCAGTGAAGCCCGAATTGTAGGCTATACGCAGTATTTT	CASSEARIVGYTQYF
few	TRBV2	.	TRBJ2-2	TGTGCCAGCACAGGGAACACCGGGGAGCTGTTTTTT	CASTGNTGELFF
.	TRBV14	.	TRBJ1-2	TGTGCCAGCAGCCAAGTCGGTCGGAACTATGGCTACACCTTC	CASSQVGRNYGYTF
once	TRBV5-1	.	TRBJ2-3	TGCGCCAGCAGCCTCCAGCGAACTAGCACAGATACGCAGTATTTT	CASSLQRTSTDTQYF
.	TRBV4-1	.	TRBJ1-4	TGCGCCAGCAGCCAAGATCTGGACGGCCCGAATGAAAAACTGTTTTTT	CASSQDLDGPNEKLFF
.	TRBV4-1	.	TRBJ1-4	TGCGCCAGCAGCCAAGATTTTGTAGGCGGGGAATTACCGCGGGAAAAACTGTTTTTT	CASSQDFVGGELPREKLFF
.	TRBV5-1	TRBD2	TRBJ2-5	TGCGCCAGCAGCTTTGCGGGAGAGGAGACCCAGTACTTC	CASSFAGEETQYF
.	TRBV7-2	TRBD1	TRBJ1-2	TGTGCCAGCAGCTTAGGACAGGGGGACTATGGCTACACCTTC	CASSLGQGDYGYTF
.	TRBV19	TRBD2	TRBJ2-1	TGTGCCAGTAGTCTAGGAGGGACTAGCGGGAGTGAAGAGCAGTTCTTC	CASSLGGTSGSEEQFF
few	TRBV18	.	TRBJ2-7	TGTGCCAGCTCACCAGTCGACGGATACTCCTACGAGCAGTACTTC	CASSPVDGYSYEQYF
.	TRBV7-7	TRBD1	TRBJ1-1	TGTGCCAGCAGCCGGGACAGTAACACTGAAGCTTTCTTT	CASSRDSNTEAFF
.	TRBV11-2	.	TRBJ2-7	TGTGCCAGCAGCACCCCCACTTACAGGGTTCGGGAGCAGTACTTC	CASSTPTYRVREQYF
.	TRBV6-5	.	TRBJ1-5	TGTGCCAGCAGCCCTAGAGCGGGGATCGGGCAGCCCCAGCATTTT	CASSPRAGIGQPQHF
.	TRBV27	TRBD1	TRBJ1-1	TGTGCCAGCAGTGAGCCCCAGGGGGCGGGCGTGGTGGTTGCTTTCTTT	CASSEPQGAGVVVAFF
.	TRBV16	TRBD1	TRBJ2-7	TGTGCCAGCAGTAGGGGACAGGCCCCCTACGAGCAGTACTTC	CASSRGQAPYEQYF
.	TRBV9	.	TRBJ2-1	TGTGCCAGCAGCCCCCAACAGAGGCTATTCTACAATGAGCAGTTCTTC	CASSPQQRLFYNEQFF
.	TRBV5-1	.	TRBJ1-4	TGCGCCAGCAGCTTGGCCCCGAGGGGATCCGCGGGTTTTGAAAAACTGTTTTTT	CASSLAPRGSAGFEKLFF
.	TRBV5-1	.	TRBJ1-4	TGCGCCAGCAGCTTGGTCACGGGTCAGGGGTCGGGTGAAAAACTGTTTTTT	CASSLVTGQGSGEKLFF